The rows below give T cell receptor beta chains drawn from one sample of a study of T cells after yellow fever vaccination. MiXCR was run by TCRdb on the 5' RACE reads, yielding one entry per CDR3 protein. The table has more than 300,000 distinct CDR3 sequences, roughly 10% seen once. This sample comprised CD4+ T cells sorted from PBMCs, obtained 45 days after the yellow fever booster vaccination. The receptors shown here come from a man aged 18 to 30 who received the YFV17D yellow fever vaccine. The CDR3 runs from the conserved cysteine through the conserved F or W. The D gene is left open where the match is weak. The size entry is marked missing in some rows and otherwise reads once, few, many or a size class.

v_gene,d_gene,j_gene,abundance,CDR3aa,CDR3nt
TRBV20-1,-,TRBJ1-4,few,CSARQAPTNEKLFF,TGCAGTGCGCGACAGGCCCCAACTAATGAAAAACTGTTTTTT
TRBV7-6,TRBD2,TRBJ2-5,-,CASSVPLGGQETQYF,TGTGCCAGCAGCGTCCCCCTGGGGGGGCAAGAGACCCAGTACTTC
TRBV7-2,TRBD2,TRBJ2-3,-,CASSSSGTSGGPTDTQYF,TGTGCCAGCAGCTCCTCAGGGACTAGCGGGGGCCCCACAGATACGCAGTATTTT
TRBV7-9,-,TRBJ2-5,-,CASSLSFRETQYF,TGTGCCAGCAGCTTGTCGTTCCGAGAGACCCAGTACTTC
TRBV6-1,-,TRBJ2-1,few,CASSQHEDEKQFF,TGTGCCAGCAGTCAGCACGAGGACGAGAAGCAGTTCTTC
TRBV5-1,-,TRBJ1-1,-,CASSLASLGRGNTEAFF,TGCGCCAGCAGCTTGGCGTCATTGGGCAGGGGGAACACTGAAGCTTTCTTT
TRBV7-2,TRBD2,TRBJ2-5,-,CASSYERGNQETQYF,TGTGCCAGCAGCTACGAGCGGGGGAACCAAGAGACCCAGTACTTC
TRBV15,-,TRBJ2-7,few,CATSSRQGGNEQYF,TGTGCCACCAGCTCCCGACAGGGAGGTAACGAGCAGTACTTC
TRBV7-2,-,TRBJ1-2,-,CASSADSRNYGYTF,TGTGCCAGCAGCGCGGACAGCCGGAACTATGGCTACACCTTC
TRBV5-6,TRBD2,TRBJ2-3,-,CASSPGTSGTDTQYF,TGTGCCAGCAGCCCCGGGACTAGCGGCACAGATACGCAGTATTTT
TRBV10-1,-,TRBJ1-4,-,CASPQGGAEVEKLFF,TGCGCCAGTCCCCAAGGGGGGGCGGAGGTTGAAAAACTGTTTTTT
TRBV11-3,-,TRBJ1-1,-,CASSYISDTEAFF,TGTGCCAGCAGCTATATATCGGACACTGAAGCTTTCTTT
TRBV18,-,TRBJ2-7,few,CASSPPGEEEQYF,TGTGCCAGCTCACCACCGGGGGAGGAAGAGCAGTACTTC
TRBV9,-,TRBJ1-5,-,CASSALGGTNQPQHF,TGTGCCAGCAGCGCCCTAGGGGGGACCAATCAGCCCCAGCATTTT
TRBV12-3/TRBV12-4,TRBD1,TRBJ1-3,few,CASRTQGAGGNTIYF,TGTGCCAGCAGGACACAGGGGGCAGGTGGAAACACCATATATTTT
TRBV5-4,TRBD2,TRBJ2-7,-,CASSLVTSGAYEQYF,TGTGCCAGCAGCCTGGTGACTAGCGGGGCTTACGAGCAGTACTTC
TRBV6-2/TRBV6-3,-,TRBJ2-1,-,CASSPDRLLSYNEQFF,TGTGCCAGCAGCCCGGACAGACTTCTCTCCTACAATGAGCAGTTCTTC
TRBV11-2,-,TRBJ1-1,-,CASSSAKQGNTEAFF,TGTGCCAGCAGCTCCGCGAAACAGGGGAACACTGAAGCTTTCTTT
TRBV5-1,-,TRBJ2-5,few,CASSTGHQETQYF,TGCGCCAGCAGCACGGGACATCAAGAGACCCAGTACTTC
TRBV5-1,-,TRBJ1-1,-,CASSFAGEAFF,TGCGCCAGCAGCTTCGCCGGCGAGGCTTTCTTT
TRBV5-1,-,TRBJ2-2,-,CASSFGNGPSGAGELFF,-
TRBV7-8,-,TRBJ2-2,-,CASSGEAPSGTGELFF,TGTGCCAGCAGCGGAGAAGCTCCCTCAGGTACCGGGGAGCTGTTTTTT
TRBV18,-,TRBJ1-4,few,CASSPVSGYATNEKLFF,TGTGCCAGCTCACCGGTATCGGGATATGCAACTAATGAAAAACTGTTTTTT
TRBV7-8,-,TRBJ1-6,-,CASSPVDSRNSPLHF,TGTGCCAGCAGCCCCGTGGACAGCCGTAATTCACCCCTCCACTTT
TRBV12-3/TRBV12-4,TRBD2,TRBJ2-5,-,CATSTSGGLETQYF,TGTGCCACCTCCACTAGCGGGGGTTTGGAGACCCAGTACTTC
TRBV20-1,-,TRBJ2-3,-,CSAGQSRDTQYF,TGCAGTGCCGGGCAGTCACGAGATACGCAGTATTTT
TRBV7-2,-,TRBJ1-2,-,CAGRGGSYGYTF,TGTGCCGGGAGGGGGGGGAGCTATGGCTACACCTTC
TRBV7-6,TRBD1,TRBJ2-2,-,CASSSDRSGELFF,TGTGCCAGCAGCTCGGACAGGTCCGGGGAGCTGTTTTTT
TRBV25-1,-,TRBJ1-4,few,CASSVRDEKLFF,TGTGCCAGCAGTGTGCGGGACGAAAAACTGTTTTTT
TRBV5-1,-,TRBJ2-5,few,CASSLEDARWETQYF,TGCGCCAGCAGCTTGGAAGACGCCAGGTGGGAGACCCAGTACTTC
TRBV4-1,-,TRBJ1-1,-,CASSHATLNTEAFF,TGCGCCAGCAGCCATGCGACATTGAACACTGAAGCTTTCTTT
TRBV5-4,-,TRBJ2-3,few,CASSPGPSFQYF,TGTGCCAGCAGCCCTGGACCCTCTTTCCAGTATTTT
TRBV5-1,TRBD1,TRBJ2-3,many,CASSELQGTIDTQYF,TGCGCCAGCAGCGAGCTACAGGGGACGATAGATACGCAGTATTTT
TRBV7-9,TRBD2,TRBJ2-1,few,CASSNPLRGRYNEQFF,TGTGCCAGCAGCAACCCTTTGCGGGGGAGATACAATGAGCAGTTCTTC
TRBV7-9,-,TRBJ2-3,few,CASSLGGGSSTDTQYF,TGTGCCAGCAGCTTAGGCGGGGGCTCTAGCACAGATACGCAGTATTTT
TRBV15,-,TRBJ2-5,-,CATSRTGSRETQYF,TGTGCCACCAGCAGGACGGGATCGCGGGAGACCCAGTACTTC
TRBV9,-,TRBJ1-2,-,CASSQTITASYGYTF,TGTGCCAGCAGCCAAACAATCACGGCTTCTTATGGCTACACCTTC
TRBV7-9,-,TRBJ2-2,few,CASSSTESGTGELFF,TGTGCCAGCAGCTCTACGGAATCGGGCACCGGGGAGCTGTTTTTT
TRBV5-1,-,TRBJ1-2,many,CASSAGTAPRNYGYTF,TGCGCCAGCAGCGCGGGGACCGCGCCTCGTAACTATGGCTACACCTTC
TRBV7-6,TRBD2,TRBJ2-7,-,CASSAQPRGGGDSYEQYF,TGTGCCAGCAGCGCCCAGCCCCGGGGCGGGGGAGACTCCTACGAGCAGTACTTC